What follows are 27 T cell receptor beta chains derived from one specimen sequenced in a study of T cells in Graves' hyperthyroidism and ophthalmopathy. From RNA transcripts, TCR beta CDR3 regions were amplified. With the HTBI primer set, the TCR CDR3 went through a first round of RT-PCR. TCRdb re-analysed the multiplex PCR reads in MiXCR, keeping a single row per CDR3 protein. The sample contains fewer than 400,000 distinct CDR3 sequences, more than 12% of which appear only once. Material for sequencing was blood. The receptors stem from a man aged 45-65 years with Graves' ophthalmopathy.

The CDR3 sequence is CASSQGGTPLTDTQYF. The CDR3 DNA is TGTGCCAGCAGCCAGGGGGGGACGCCGCTTACAGATACGCAGTATTTT. This chain connects TRBV4-2 to TRBJ2-3; TRBD2 aligns across 7 bases. V shed 3 bases, J shed 3 bases, and the junction held 9 bases outside the gene matches. The germline gives CDR1 LGHNA, CDR2 YNFKEQ. The CDR3 covers 16 residues.

This clonotype was detected ten times or more. The chain carries TRBV28 and TRBJ2-7; 9 bases agree with TRBD1. Trimming cost V 5 bases and J 2 bases; bases outside gene matches: 10. CDR1 MDHEN and CDR2 SYDVKM come from the germline V gene. The CDR3 spans 16 residues. The CDR3 DNA is TGTGCCAGCAGTACTGGGACAGGGAACTCTCCCTACGAGCAGTACTTC. It is translated as CASSTGTGNSPYEQYF.

This clonotype was counted many times. V gene TRBV11-2 combines with J gene TRBJ1-6; the D gene is possibly TRBD1 (5 bases). V lost 5 bases to trimming and J lost 10 bases, with 21 bases between them. CDR3 size: 16 residues. Germline lookup yields CDR1 SGHAT and CDR2 FQNNGV. Written as DNA, the CDR3 is TGTGCCAGCAGCCATGTTGGGGGGGGGGTTCGGTCACCCCTCCACTTT. Its protein product is CASSHVGGGVRSPLHF.

Ten or more counts support this clonotype. J is TRBJ2-3 and V is TRBV27; D is perhaps TRBD1 (8 bases). Trimming left V 3 bases short and J 1 base short, with 14 bases between. There are 16 residues in the CDR3. CDR1 and CDR2 (germline): MNHEY, SMNVEV (reference sequence). The CDR3 DNA reads TGTGCCAGCAGTTTTGGGGGGGGACAGGGCACAGATACGCAGTATTTT. This gives the protein CASSFGGGQGTDTQYF.

This chain joins TRBV20-1 and TRBJ2-7; D may be TRBD2 (7 bases). Looked up from germline, CDR1 is DFQATT and CDR2 is SNEGSKA (reference sequence). Trimming left V 3 bases short and J 1 base short, with 16 bases between. This CDR3 contains 15 residues. CDR3 sequence reads: CSASPSGDTSYEQYF. The CDR3 DNA follows: TGCAGTGCTAGTCCGAGCGGGGACACTTCCTACGAGCAGTACTTC.

Here the CDR3 reads CASSQDPGTPGEKLFF. The CDR3 DNA is TGTGCCAGCAGCCAGGATCCCGGGACCCCGGGGGAAAAACTGTTTTTT. V is TRBV3-1 and J is TRBJ1-4; TRBD1 is a possible D gene (5 bases). The germline V gene has CDR1 LGHDT and CDR2 YNNKEL (reference sequence). V gave up 3 bases and J gave up 8 bases, with 19 bases separating them. CDR3 length: 16 amino acids.

With regard to this clonotype: A much larger clonotype is one base distant, so this may be a read error. The chain joins TRBV7-9 to TRBJ2-5; 7 bases match TRBD1. J was trimmed by 3 bases and V by 5 bases; bases with no gene match: 15. The CDR3 runs to 17 residues. Looked up from germline, CDR1 is SEHNR and CDR2 is FQNEAQ (reference sequence). CDR3 coding DNA: TGTGCCAGCAGCATCCTACCCCCGGGACAGTGGGAAGAGACCCAGTACTTC. This codes for CASSILPPGQWEETQYF.

This clonotype was seen only a few times. The chain uses TRBV20-1 and TRBJ2-1; no clear D. CDR3 length equals 10 residues. V was cut by 6 bases and J by 2 bases, with 2 bases left in between. Per the germline V gene, CDR1 is DFQATT and CDR2 is SNEGSKA (reference sequence). The DNA of the CDR3 is TGCAGTGCACCCTACAATGAGCAGTTCTTC. Its translation is CSAPYNEQFF.

This clonotype was observed many times. The chain couples TRBV13 to TRBJ2-1; D remains unclear. The ends were cut back, 2 bases at V and 12 bases at J, with 11 bases in the middle. Germline V gene data show CDR1 as PRHDT and CDR2 as FYEKMQ (reference sequence). The CDR3 totals 12 residues. The CDR3 DNA is TGTGCCAGCAGCTTACCCCTAAAGGGGCAGTTCTTC. Translated, it gives CASSLPLKGQFF.

This sequence joins TRBV4-1 and TRBJ2-7; D possibly corresponds to TRBD2 (7 bases). Germline V gene lookup returns CDR1 MGHRA and CDR2 YSYEKL. V was clipped by 0 bases and J by 5 bases, with 14 bases between them. The CDR3 runs 15 residues. CDR3 sequence (DNA): TGCGCCAGCAGCCAAGATTACGGGGGGCTCCACGAGCAGTACTTC. Translated, it gives CASSQDYGGLHEQYF.

The table lists this clonotype with many counts. This chain joins TRBV28 and TRBJ2-1; 9 bases fit TRBD1. The ends lost 5 bases at V and 9 bases at J; junction bases unmatched: 8. Germline lookup yields CDR1 MDHEN and CDR2 SYDVKM. The length of the CDR3 is 14 residues. The CDR3 nucleotides are TGTGCCAGCAGTGTGACCGGGACAGGGATTGAGCAGTTCTTC. This gives the protein CASSVTGTGIEQFF.

This clonotype has at least ten counts. The chain couples TRBV28 to TRBJ1-5; 9 nucleotides agree with TRBD1. CDR3 size: 16 residues. CDR1 is MDHEN and CDR2 is SYDVKM in the germline V gene. J lost 0 bases, V lost 5 bases, and 5 bases had no gene match. CDR3 in amino acids: CASSLQGAPSNQPQHF. The CDR3 nucleotides are TGTGCCAGCAGTCTACAGGGGGCTCCTAGCAATCAGCCCCAGCATTTT.

This chain connects TRBV19 to TRBJ1-6, with 9 positions matching TRBD1. V dropped 5 bases and J dropped 12; count of bases not matched to a gene: 11. Germline-derived CDR1 and CDR2 are LNHDA and SQIVND (reference sequence). This CDR3 region has 15 residues. The CDR3 loop is CASSGEQGAHGPLHF. The CDR3 region has the DNA TGTGCCAGTAGTGGGGAACAGGGGGCGCATGGACCCCTCCACTTT.

This clonotype was found many times. The chain uses TRBV13 and TRBJ2-7, with TRBD1 as a possible D gene (5 bases). The V and J ends lost 4 bases and 2 bases respectively, with 15 bases between them. CDR1 is PRHDT, CDR2 FYEKMQ, per germline (reference sequence). The CDR3 consists of 15 residues. The DNA for the CDR3 is TGTGCCAGCAGCTCTAGTCAGGGAAAAGCCTACGAGCAGTACTTC. Residues: CASSSSQGKAYEQYF.

Comment on this clonotype: A read error may explain this, as a much larger clone is one base away. The chain is built from TRBV7-9 and TRBJ2-2; a possible D gene is TRBD1 (6 bases). The CDR3 length is 14 residues. Germline V lookup: CDR1 SEHNR, CDR2 FQNEAQ (reference sequence). The V end lost 5 bases, the J end lost 3 bases, and 10 bases lay between the germline ends. The CDR3 DNA sequence: TGTGCCAGCAGCACGACAGGCGACACCGGGGAGCTGTTTTTT. Amino acids: CASSTTGDTGELFF.

J is TRBJ1-6 and V is TRBV6-5; D is uncertain. Trimming removed 0 bases at V and 7 bases at J, with 13 bases between. The CDR3 is 16 residues long. The germline V gene has CDR1 MNHEY and CDR2 SVGAGI. The CDR3 region is CASSYSAGGGNSPLHF. The CDR3 DNA is TGTGCCAGCAGTTACTCAGCCGGTGGAGGGAATTCACCCCTCCACTTT.

The sample holds many counts of this clonotype. This sequence joins TRBV7-2 and TRBJ2-7, with a tentative D call TRBD1 (5 bases). The germline V and J ends were trimmed by 0 bases and 5 bases, with 8 bases remaining between them. CDR3 length: 13 amino acids. Germline CDR1 SGHTA, CDR2 FQGNSA. The CDR3 DNA sequence: TGTGCCAGCAGCTTAGCGGTAGGGGACGAGCAGTACTTC. As protein: CASSLAVGDEQYF.

This chain joins TRBV25-1 and TRBJ2-5, with 9 positions matching TRBD2. Germline CDR1 MGHDK, CDR2 SYGVNS. The CDR3 contains 15 residues. After removal of 5 bases from V and 1 base from J, the junction contained 5 bases not matched to a gene. The CDR3 DNA is TGTGCCAGCAGTCTGCGGGAGGGACTCCAAGAGACCCAGTACTTC. The encoded protein is CASSLREGLQETQYF.

This clonotype was counted only a few times. V is TRBV19 and J is TRBJ1-1; 11 bases match TRBD1. The CDR3 has 14 residues. Unmatched junction bases numbered 3, after V lost 4 bases and J lost 5 bases. In germline, CDR1 is LNHDA, CDR2 SQIVND (reference sequence). CDR3 DNA sequence: TGTGCCAGTAGTACGGACAGGGGGCAAACTGAAGCTTTCTTT. This translates into CASSTDRGQTEAFF.

On this clonotype itself: A much larger clone differs by one base, so this may be a read error. The rearrangement links TRBV18 to TRBJ2-2; D is perhaps TRBD2 (5 bases). Per the germline V gene, CDR1 is KGHSH and CDR2 is LQKENI. The CDR3 is made up of 13 amino acids. CDR3 residues: CASSTANTGELLF. DNA for the CDR3: TGTGCCAGCTCAACAGCGAACACCGGGGAGCTGCTTTTT.

This clonotype came up many times. This chain joins TRBV4-1 and TRBJ2-5; D is unclear. The length of the CDR3 is 14 residues. Trimming pared 2 bases from V and 2 bases from J, leaving 9 bases between. In germline, CDR1 is MGHRA, CDR2 YSYEKL. The DNA of the CDR3 is TGCGCCAGCAGCCAAATGGCGGATCAAGAGACCCAGTACTTC. It encodes CASSQMADQETQYF.

This clonotype was seen at least ten times. This rearrangement joins TRBV28 to TRBJ2-7; D gene unclear. V was trimmed by 7 bases and J by 2 bases, leaving 15 bases between them. This CDR3 has 14 amino acids. The V gene's germline CDR1 is MDHEN and CDR2 SYDVKM. CDR3: CASTPADTAYEQYF. CDR3 nucleotide sequence: TGTGCCAGCACGCCGGCGGATACCGCCTACGAGCAGTACTTC.

The V gene is TRBV18, the J gene TRBJ2-7; D may be TRBD1 (6 bases). Deletions cut 6 bases from V and 0 bases from J, with 12 bases between. The CDR3 totals 14 residues. Germline CDR1 reads KGHSH; CDR2 reads LQKENI. Here the CDR3 reads CASSPGQPSYEQYF. CDR3 bases: TGTGCCAGCTCTCCCGGACAGCCCTCCTACGAGCAGTACTTC.

There are many counts of this clonotype. The chain uses TRBV7-9 and TRBJ2-5; 8 bases are a match to TRBD2. The CDR3 sequence is 15 residues long. From germline, CDR1 is SEHNR and CDR2 FQNEAQ (reference sequence). The V segment lost 5 bases and the J segment 6 bases; nucleotides outside the gene matches: 11. The CDR3 is CASSPLADPKKTQYF. CDR3 sequence (DNA): TGTGCCAGCAGCCCACTAGCGGACCCCAAAAAGACCCAGTACTTC.

This clonotype appeared many times. The gene calls are TRBV28 and TRBJ2-5; 9 nucleotides match TRBD2. Trimming removed 7 bases from V and 0 bases from J; junction bases left unmatched: 15. CDR1 and CDR2 from the germline V gene are MDHEN and SYDVKM. The CDR3 contains 18 residues. This chain's CDR3 is CASKSGSGRTSYQETQYF. As DNA, the CDR3 is TGTGCCAGCAAGTCGGGGAGCGGGAGGACCTCGTACCAAGAGACCCAGTACTTC.

There are many counts of this clonotype. The chain employs TRBV7-3 and TRBJ1-6; D possibly corresponds to TRBD1 (6 bases). In germline, CDR1 is SGHTA, CDR2 FQGTGA. The CDR3 runs 13 residues. Trimming took 5 bases from V and 9 from J, leaving 11 bases between them. The CDR3 region has the DNA TGTGCCAGCAGCAGGACAGAAACTTCACCCCTCCACTTT. It encodes CASSRTETSPLHF.

The chain links TRBV5-1 to TRBJ2-3, with a tentative D call TRBD2 (6 bases). Trimming removed 5 bases from V and 4 bases from J, with 20 bases in between. Germline V CDR1 and CDR2: SGHRS, YFSETQ. This CDR3 spans 16 amino acids. CDR3 nucleotides: TGCGCCAGCAGTCTTGCGGTACCGGGAGCCTCAGATACGCAGTATTTT. Its translation: CASSLAVPGASDTQYF.